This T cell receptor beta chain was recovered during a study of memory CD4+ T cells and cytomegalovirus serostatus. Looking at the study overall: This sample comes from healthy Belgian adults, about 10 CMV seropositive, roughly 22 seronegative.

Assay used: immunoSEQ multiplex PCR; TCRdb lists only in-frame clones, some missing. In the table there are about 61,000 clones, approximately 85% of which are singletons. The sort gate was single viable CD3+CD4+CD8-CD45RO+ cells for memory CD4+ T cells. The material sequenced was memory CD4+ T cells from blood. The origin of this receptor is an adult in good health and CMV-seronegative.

The CDR3 spells CASSQGTGNQPQHF. CDR3 in DNA: TGTGCCAGCAGTCAAGGGACAGGGAATCAGCCCCAGCATTTT. This rearrangement joins TRBV6-6 to TRBJ1-5; 9 positions agree with TRBD1. Germline values: CDR1 MNHNY, CDR2 SVGAGI (reference sequence). With V trimmed by 5 bases and J by 4 bases, 3 bases remained unmatched. The CDR3 runs 14 residues.